This T cell receptor beta chain was sequenced for a study of metastatic and nonmetastatic thyroid tumors. As for the study in general: Peripheral blood and tumor or nodule samples from malignant and benign thyroid patients were compared.

Germline V lookup: CDR1 MDHEN, CDR2 SYDVKM. The CDR3 is 12 amino acids. Between the trimmed V and J ends, which lost 8 bases and 3 bases, there was a span of 11 bases. In the authors' workflow: Differences in CDR3 between clinicopathological groups were drawn on to build a classifier intended to discriminate distant-metastatic papillary thyroid cancer patients. TCRdb re-clonotyped the PCR reads through MiXCR. The V and J calls and clone size are TCRdb's, not the authors'. The data hold about 40,000 clones, with about 17% observed a single time. All patients were untreated before thyroid surgery. A remark on this clone: Antigen specificity is unknown.

Study results and limitations: When malignant thyroid tumors were compared with benign nodules, TCR beta diversity was reportedly significantly higher in the malignant tumors. This held in both blood and tumor samples.

The TCR originated in a female donor with papillary thyroid cancer or a benign thyroid nodule (not recorded which). Some clones in this sample may be carry-over from other donors' samples. Specimen: tumor tissue. The chain combines TRBV28 with TRBJ2-7; possibly TRBD1 or TRBD2 for D (5 bases each). The CDR3 protein is CASDGGFYEQYF. Here the CDR3 DNA reads TGTGCCAGCGATGGGGGTTTCTACGAGCAGTACTTC.